The rows below give T cell receptor beta chains drawn from one sample of a study of blood T cell repertoires in COVID-19. Only in-frame clones appear in the TCRdb table, and some are missing; sequencing was by immunoSEQ multiplex PCR. In the table there are over 200,000 clones, 85% to 90% of which are singletons. Material for sequencing was peripheral blood. Source of these receptors: a man between 18 and 29 years old with active or convalescent COVID-19. CDR3s include the opening cysteine and the closing phenylalanine or tryptophan. Fields, in order: clone size, J gene, V gene, D gene, CDR3 DNA, CDR3 protein. D genes are given only for firm matches. Expanded clones are given a class, and other clones once, few, many or no size at all.

.	TRBJ2-5	TRBV19	.	TGTGCCAGTAGTATAGAAGGAGGAGAGACCCAGTACTTC	CASSIEGGETQYF
.	TRBJ2-7	TRBV7-3	.	TGTGCCAGCAGCGTAGGTCATCTGGGCGTACCCTACGCGGAGCAGTACTTC	CASSVGHLGVPYAEQYF
.	TRBJ2-3	TRBV7-9	TRBD2	TGTGCCAGCAGCCGCTCCGGGACTAGCGTATACCCCACGCAGTATTTT	CASSRSGTSVYPTQYF
.	TRBJ1-1	TRBV3-1/TRBV3-2	.	TGTGCCAGCAGCTCAGCGGGGGGGAGCGAGACTGAAGCTTTCTTT	CASSSAGGSETEAFF
.	TRBJ1-5	TRBV4-1	.	TGCGCCAGCAGCCAGGACACCAAGGGAAACAGTGCCTTGGGGCCCCAGCATTTT	CASSQDTKGNSALGPQHF
.	TRBJ2-4	TRBV28	TRBD2	TGTGCCAGCGCACCTAGCGGGAGGATTAACATTCAGTACTTC	CASAPSGRINIQYF
.	TRBJ1-4	TRBV6-5	TRBD1	TGTGCCAGCAAAGACAGGGGGCAGGGAGAAAAACTGTTTTTT	CASKDRGQGEKLFF
.	TRBJ2-1	TRBV6-5	TRBD2	TGTGCCAGCGCCCCCGTACTAGCGGCTTACAATGAGCAGTTCTTC	CASAPVLAAYNEQFF
.	TRBJ1-2	TRBV18	TRBD1	TGTGCCAGCTCCCCTAACACAGGGGCAGGGGGCTACACCTTC	CASSPNTGAGGYTF
.	TRBJ1-2	TRBV7-9	.	TGTGCCAGCAGCTTAGTCGGGGGTTTAAGTGGCTACACCTTC	CASSLVGGLSGYTF
.	TRBJ2-2	TRBV19	.	TGTGCCAGTAGTATCTGGCAGGGGGGCACCGGGGAGCTGTTTTTT	CASSIWQGGTGELFF
.	TRBJ2-2	TRBV20-1	.	TGCAGTGCAGCCCCTTCCGGGGAGCTGTTTTTT	CSAAPSGELFF
.	TRBJ2-2	TRBV7-3	.	TGTGCCAGCCGGGCAGGAGGGAAAACCGGGGAGCTGTTTTTT	CASRAGGKTGELFF
.	TRBJ2-7	TRBV10-1	TRBD1	TGCGCCAGCAGTGACTCCGGGACAGGGATCTACGAGCAGTACTTC	CASSDSGTGIYEQYF
.	TRBJ2-1	TRBV7-9	.	TGTGCCAGCAGCTTAGCAGGTGCGGGTATTGAGCAGTTCTTC	CASSLAGAGIEQFF
.	TRBJ2-7	TRBV6-1	.	TGTGCCAGCAGTGAAAGTACGCTACAGTCCTACGAGCAGTACTTC	CASSESTLQSYEQYF
.	TRBJ2-1	TRBV11-2	TRBD2	TGTGCCAGCAGCCCGGGACTAGCGGGCTCCTACAATGAGCAGTTCTTC	CASSPGLAGSYNEQFF
once	TRBJ2-1	TRBV29-1	.	TGCAGCGGCCGGTTAGTCAATGAGCAGTTCTTC	CSGRLVNEQFF
few	TRBJ1-5	TRBV25-1	.	TGTGCCAGCAGTGATGGGGTGGGGCACCAGCCCCAGCATTTT	CASSDGVGHQPQHF
.	TRBJ1-2	TRBV18	TRBD1	TGTGCCAGCTCCTCCCAAAGACAGGGGACTAACTATGGCTACACCTTC	CASSSQRQGTNYGYTF
.	TRBJ1-4	TRBV28	.	TGTGCCAGCAGTTTGTGGACAGAAAATGAAAAACTGTTTTTT	CASSLWTENEKLFF
.	TRBJ1-2	TRBV27	TRBD1	TGTGCCAGCAGTTACTCCCCCCCCAGGGGGGATGGCTACACCTTC	CASSYSPPRGDGYTF
.	TRBJ1-2	TRBV11-1	TRBD1	TGTGCCAGCAGCAGATCGGGACAGGGAAATGGCTACACCTTC	CASSRSGQGNGYTF
.	TRBJ2-3	TRBV10-2	TRBD1	TGCGCCGGGTGGACAGGGGGATTTGGAGATACGCAGTATTTT	CAGWTGGFGDTQYF
.	TRBJ1-5	TRBV7-2	TRBD1	TGTGCCAGCAGCCCCCCAGGGACAGGTAGCTATAGCAATCAGCCCCAGCATTTT	CASSPPGTGSYSNQPQHF
.	TRBJ2-3	TRBV11-3	.	TGTGCCAGCAGCTTAGAGGGCCCCACAGATACGCAGTATTTT	CASSLEGPTDTQYF
.	TRBJ2-1	TRBV11-2	TRBD2	TGTGCCAGCAGCCTAGGGGGGATTCTAGCGGGGAATGAGCAGTTCTTC	CASSLGGILAGNEQFF
.	TRBJ2-2	TRBV7-9	.	TGTGCCAGAGGAGGTCCCGCCGGGGAGCTGTTTTTT	CARGGPAGELFF
.	TRBJ2-7	TRBV5-1	TRBD1	TGCGCCAGCAGCTTGTCCGGGACAGGCGATTACAGGCAGTACTTC	CASSLSGTGDYRQYF
once	TRBJ2-1	TRBV7-2	.	TGTGCCAGCAGCTCAGTGGGGCCCAGCTCCTACAATGAGCAGTTCTTC	CASSSVGPSSYNEQFF
.	TRBJ2-7	TRBV4-1	.	TGCGCCAGCAGCCAGGTTGGGGCGCGGGAGCAGTACTTC	CASSQVGAREQYF
few	TRBJ2-1	TRBV13	TRBD2	TGTGCCAGCAGCTCCCTGTTAGCGGGATCTGGAGGTGAGCAGTTCTTC	CASSSLLAGSGGEQFF
.	TRBJ1-2	TRBV6-6	TRBD1	TGTGCCAGCAGTTATACAGGACAGGGGGGCGAAGGCTACACCTTC	CASSYTGQGGEGYTF
.	TRBJ2-7	TRBV18	TRBD2	TGTGCCAGCTCGTATTTCGTTCCACAGGGCCTACTAGCGGGAGGTTCCTACGAGCAGTACTTC	CASSYFVPQGLLAGGSYEQYF
once	TRBJ2-5	TRBV19	.	TGTGCCAGTAGTAGTGGGGGGAGAGGGGAGACCCAGTACTTC	CASSSGGRGETQYF
.	TRBJ2-7	TRBV5-1	.	TGCGCCAGCAGCAACGGACTGGACGAGCAGTACTTC	CASSNGLDEQYF
.	TRBJ2-5	TRBV5-1	.	TGCGCCAGCAGCTTGGGGGCTATACAAGAGACCCAGTACTTC	CASSLGAIQETQYF
.	TRBJ1-2	TRBV2	TRBD1	TGTGCCAGCTCCCAAAGGGACAGCCTAAGCTATGGCTACACCTTC	CASSQRDSLSYGYTF
.	TRBJ1-6	TRBV2	.	TGTGCCAGCCGACAGGAAAATTCACCCCTCCACTTT	CASRQENSPLHF
.	TRBJ2-2	TRBV3-1/TRBV3-2	.	TGTGCCAGCAGGCAGACTAGTTCCGGGGAGCTGTTTTTT	CASRQTSSGELFF
many	TRBJ2-7	TRBV4-1	TRBD2	TGCGCCAGCAGCCAAGAAGGGGCGGGAGGACGTCGGGAGCAGTACTTC	CASSQEGAGGRREQYF
.	TRBJ2-5	TRBV2	TRBD2	TGTGCCAGCGCCGGGGGGAGGGAGACCCAGTACTTC	CASAGGRETQYF
once	TRBJ1-6	TRBV7-9	TRBD1	TGTGCCAGCAGCTCTGGACAGGGCGATTCACCCCTCCACTTT	CASSSGQGDSPLHF
.	TRBJ2-1	TRBV7-9	TRBD2	TGTGCCAGCAGCTTAGCCGGACTAGCGGGAGGACGTGAGCAGTTCTTC	CASSLAGLAGGREQFF
.	TRBJ1-5	TRBV27	.	TGTGCCAGCAGTTTAGGCGCAGGGGCCGGCAATCAGCCCCAGCATTTT	CASSLGAGAGNQPQHF
.	TRBJ2-1	TRBV5-1	TRBD2	TGCGCCAGCAGCTCCTTTAGCGGGAGGGCTAACTACAATGAGCAGTTCTTC	CASSSFSGRANYNEQFF
.	TRBJ1-2	TRBV7-9	TRBD1	TGTGCCAGCAGCCGGACAGGTAGCTATGGCTACACCTTC	CASSRTGSYGYTF
.	TRBJ2-7	TRBV5-1	.	TGCGCCAGCAAATCCGGGATTTCTAACTTCTACGAGCAGTACTTC	CASKSGISNFYEQYF
.	TRBJ2-3	TRBV5-4	TRBD1	TGTGCCAGCAGTTCGTACCGGGACAGCAGCACAGATACGCAGTATTTT	CASSSYRDSSTDTQYF
.	TRBJ2-7	TRBV10-1	.	TGCGCCAGCAGTGAGGACTCTTTTTCCTACGAGCAGTACTTC	CASSEDSFSYEQYF